The clone carrying this TCR beta chain was picked up a small number of times. The sample comes from a study of CD8 T cells in Susac syndrome. RNA amounts of roughly 0.5 to 1 ug underwent reverse transcription with random hexamers. Amplification of TCR beta CDR3 spanned 54 Vbeta and 13 Jbeta via immunoSEQ multiplex PCR. TCRdb recomputed calls from the immunoSEQ multiplex PCR reads with MiXCR, one row per CDR3 protein. The table records 250,000 to 300,000 distinct CDR3 sequences, almost 85% of them present only once. The CDR3 is 13 residues long. Per germline, CDR1 KGHDR and CDR2 SFDVKD. V shed 8 bases and J shed 3 bases, with 12 bases lying between them. TCR beta sequences were obtained from blood CD8+ and CD4+ T cells. CD8+ and CD4+ T cells were negatively isolated; TEMRA cells were FACS-enriched.

V and J are TRBV24-1 and TRBJ2-5; D gene unclear. The sample consisted of CD8+ T cells from PBMCs. The sequence was collected from a human donor with multiple sclerosis. CDR3 DNA sequence: TGTGCCACCAAGCCCCCAGGAGAAGAGACCCAGTACTTC. It translates to CATKPPGEETQYF.